These T cell receptor beta chains were read from a single sample in a study of identical twins. TCRdb reprocessed the 5' RACE reads via MiXCR and lists one record per CDR3 protein. The sample holds 300,000 to 400,000 distinct CDR3 sequences, more than 9% seen once. A further study also used this sample, focusing on yellow fever vaccine responses in identical twins.

Material for sequencing was CD8+ T cells sorted from blood. These receptors were taken from a woman between 18 and 29 years old in good health. The CDR3 runs from the conserved cysteine through the conserved F or W. A D gene is named only where the DNA matches it firmly. Not all rows give a size; the values are once, few, many and, for expanded clones, a class.

DNA,CDR3,J,size,D,V
TGCAGCGTTGACTTACCGGGACAGCCCTACGAGCAGTACTTC,CSVDLPGQPYEQYF,TRBJ2-7,many,TRBD1,TRBV29-1
TGCAGTGCTGTAACCTACGGGACACTCTCCTCTGGGGCCAACGTCCTGACTTTC,CSAVTYGTLSSGANVLTF,TRBJ2-6,-,-,TRBV20-1
TGTGCCAGCAGCACATACAGGGGGAAGATCTATGGCTACACCTTC,CASSTYRGKIYGYTF,TRBJ1-2,-,TRBD1,TRBV7-2
TGTGCCAGCAGAGGGACAGGGAAACTGTTTTTT,CASRGTGKLFF,TRBJ1-4,many,TRBD1,TRBV27
TGTGCCAGCAGCTTAGCGAGACGGTTCACTGAAGCTTTCTTT,CASSLARRFTEAFF,TRBJ1-1,-,-,TRBV7-9
TGTGCCAGCAGTCCGGGACAGGGCCCTGAAAAACTGTTTTTT,CASSPGQGPEKLFF,TRBJ1-4,few,TRBD1,TRBV27
TGCGCCAGCAGCCAAGACCCTACTAGCGGTGAGCAGTTCTTC,CASSQDPTSGEQFF,TRBJ2-1,-,TRBD2,TRBV4-1
TGTGCCAGCAGCCTGCCCGCCTTCGGCACTGAAGCTTTCTTT,CASSLPAFGTEAFF,TRBJ1-1,-,-,TRBV7-2
TGTGCCAGCAGCTCACGGGGGAGGGAGCAACAAGAGACCCAGTACTTC,CASSSRGREQQETQYF,TRBJ2-5,-,TRBD2,TRBV7-7
TGCAGTGTTCACGGGGGGCGGGACTACAATGAGCAGTTCTTC,CSVHGGRDYNEQFF,TRBJ2-1,-,-,TRBV20-1
TGTGCCAGCTGGCGGGCGTCCTACAATGAGCAGTTCTTC,CASWRASYNEQFF,TRBJ2-1,-,-,TRBV7-9
TGTGCCAGCAGCTTAGCGGTGCTAGCGGGAGGGGGTGAGCAGTTCTTC,CASSLAVLAGGGEQFF,TRBJ2-1,few,TRBD2,TRBV7-6
TGTGCCAGCAGTTTATTTAGCGGGAGTCACGAGCAGTACTTC,CASSLFSGSHEQYF,TRBJ2-7,few,TRBD2,TRBV12-3/TRBV12-4